The source of this T cell receptor beta chain is a study of T cells in Graves' hyperthyroidism and ophthalmopathy. Each diagnosis drew on symptoms, thyroxine, TRAb, thyroid ultrasound and orbital computed tomography findings. Details on this clonotype: Its specificity is not known.

From germline, CDR1 is KGHDR and CDR2 SFDVKD. The CDR3 consists of 15 residues. Unmatched junction bases numbered 2, after V lost 6 bases and J lost 0 bases. From RNA transcripts, TCR beta CDR3 regions were amplified. The HTBI primer set drove a first-round RT-PCR of the TCR CDR3. TCRdb redid the calling of the multiplex PCR reads with MiXCR, one entry per CDR3 protein. This table has 620,000 or so distinct CDR3 sequences, about 14% appearing once. General study results and limits: In the blood, most expanded thyroid clonotypes above 0.001 appeared as well.

The clonotype originates from a woman aged 45 to 65 with Graves' ophthalmopathy. The sample consisted of blood. This chain links TRBV24-1 with TRBJ2-3, with TRBD2 matching 10 bases. The CDR3 DNA follows: TGTGCCACCAGTCCTAGCGGGAGTAGCACAGATACGCAGTATTTT. Its protein product is CATSPSGSSTDTQYF.